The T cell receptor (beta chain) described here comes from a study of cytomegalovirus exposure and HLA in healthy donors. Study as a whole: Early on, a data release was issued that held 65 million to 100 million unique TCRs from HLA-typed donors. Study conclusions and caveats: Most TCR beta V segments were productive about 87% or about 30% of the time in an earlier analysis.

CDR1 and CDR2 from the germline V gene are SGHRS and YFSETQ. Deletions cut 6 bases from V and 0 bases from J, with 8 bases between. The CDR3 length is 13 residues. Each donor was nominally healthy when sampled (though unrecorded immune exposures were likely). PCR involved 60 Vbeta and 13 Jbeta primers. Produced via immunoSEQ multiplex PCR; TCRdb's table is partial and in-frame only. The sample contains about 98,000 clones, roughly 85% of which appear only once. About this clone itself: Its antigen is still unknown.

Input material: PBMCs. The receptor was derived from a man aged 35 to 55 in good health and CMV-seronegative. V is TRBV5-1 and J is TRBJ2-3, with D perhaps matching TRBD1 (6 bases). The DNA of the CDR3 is TGCGCCAGCACCGGACAGAGCACAGATACGCAGTATTTT. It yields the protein CASTGQSTDTQYF.